The next 9 T cell receptor beta chains were all read from a single sample in a study of cytomegalovirus exposure and HLA in healthy donors. Researchers ran the PCR with 60 Vbeta and 13 Jbeta primers. Repertoires were generated with immunoSEQ multiplex PCR, while TCRdb's copy carries only in-frame clones and drops some. The table has 65,000 to 85,000 clones, 78% seen once; the top ten hold around 8.9%. Sequences were obtained from PBMCs. These receptors came from a woman aged 40 to 49 in good health and CMV-seropositive.

The V gene is TRBV11-2, the J gene TRBJ1-2, with a possible D match to TRBD1 (6 bases). In germline, CDR1 is SGHAT, CDR2 FQNNGV. CDR3 length: 15 amino acids. Trimming shortened V by 3 bases and J by 9 bases, and 20 bases separated the two germline ends. CDR3 DNA: TGTGCCAGCAGCTTCCCTGTTGGACAGTTTATCAGCTACACCTTC. It specifies CASSFPVGQFISYTF.

This chain connects TRBV7-2 to TRBJ2-7; TRBD2 agrees at 7 bases. Germline V gives CDR1 SGHTA, CDR2 FQGNSA. The V and J ends lost 8 bases and 6 bases, in that order; junction bases with no gene match: 16. The CDR3 extends over 15 amino acids. The CDR3 DNA is TGTGCCAGCTACTTGGGGCTAGCGGAAGGAGCCGAGCAGTACTTC. This encodes CASYLGLAEGAEQYF. Drawing the rest from reference TRBV7-2 and TRBJ2-7, the complete variable domain is GAGVSQSPSNKVTEKGKDVELRCDPISGHTALYWYRQSLGQGLEFLIYFQGNSAPDKSGLPSDRFSAERTGGSVSTLTIQRTQQEDSAVYLCASYLGLAEGAEQYFGPGTRLTVT.

V gene TRBV19 combines with J gene TRBJ2-7, with a tentative D call TRBD1 (6 bases). The ends were cut back, 6 bases at V and 1 base at J, with 10 bases in the middle. This CDR3 is built from 13 residues. CDR1 is LNHDA and CDR2 is SQIVND in the germline V gene (reference sequence). The CDR3 DNA follows: TGTGCCAGTAGCCTGGACAGATCCTACGAGCAGTACTTC. Translated: CASSLDRSYEQYF.

The chain joins TRBV7-2 to TRBJ1-5, with 10 bases matching TRBD1. Trimming cost V 5 bases and J 7 bases; bases outside gene matches: 5. Germline-derived CDR1 and CDR2 are SGHTA and FQGNSA. This CDR3 is 14 amino acids long. CDR3 region: CASSPGTGDQPQHF. The CDR3 bases are TGTGCCAGCAGCCCGGGGACAGGGGACCAGCCCCAGCATTTT.

The gene calls are TRBV5-1 and TRBJ2-7; the D is unclear. Germline V gene lookup returns CDR1 SGHRS and CDR2 YFSETQ. V was clipped by 0 bases and J by 6 bases, with 13 bases between them. The CDR3 covers 14 residues. As DNA, the CDR3 is TGCGCCAGCAGCTTGGAGCATACTCCATTCGAGCAGTACTTC. Encoded protein: CASSLEHTPFEQYF. Using reference TRBV5-1 and TRBJ2-7 for the parts outside the CDR3, the full variable domain is KAGVTQTPRYLIKTRGQQVTLSCSPISGHRSVSWYQQTPGQGLQFLFEYFSETQRNKGNFPGRFSGRQFSNSRSEMNVSTLELGDSALYLCASSLEHTPFEQYFGPGTRLTVT.

This clone was seen once. The rearrangement links TRBV6-5 to TRBJ2-3; a weak D match, TRBD2 (5 bases). Trimming pared 5 bases from V and 3 bases from J, leaving 15 bases between. This CDR3 comprises 15 residues. CDR1 MNHEY and CDR2 SVGAGI come from the germline V gene. CDR3: CASSRPAGITDTQYF. The DNA of the CDR3 is TGTGCCAGCAGTCGCCCCGCGGGCATTACAGATACGCAGTATTTT.

This clone appeared a single time. CDR3 nucleotides: TGTGCCACCAGCACCTCGACGGAGATTCGAGCTTTCTTT. It yields the protein CATSTSTEIRAFF. This rearrangement joins TRBV15 to TRBJ1-1, with no clear D. Between the trimmed V and J ends, which lost 4 bases and 10 bases, there was a span of 16 bases. Per the germline V gene, CDR1 is LNHNV and CDR2 is YYDKDF (reference sequence). The CDR3 consists of 13 residues.

V usage is TRBV27 and J usage is TRBJ2-7; D is unclear. The CDR3 runs 13 residues. V lost 3 bases and J 5 bases, leaving 11 bases between the germline ends. Germline CDR1 reads MNHEY; CDR2 reads SMNVEV (reference sequence). CDR3 in DNA: TGTGCCAGCAGTTTCGTACAGACGGACGAGCAGTACTTC. It codes for CASSFVQTDEQYF.

Here the CDR3 DNA reads TGTGCCAGCAGCCCTCAACAGGGGGTGAACACTGAAGCTTTCTTT. Amino acids: CASSPQQGVNTEAFF. The chain has TRBV16 and TRBJ1-1; 8 bases line up with TRBD1. The V gene's germline CDR1 is KGHSY and CDR2 FQNENV. V gave up 4 bases and J gave up 0 bases; unmatched junction bases: 4. The CDR3 runs 15 residues.